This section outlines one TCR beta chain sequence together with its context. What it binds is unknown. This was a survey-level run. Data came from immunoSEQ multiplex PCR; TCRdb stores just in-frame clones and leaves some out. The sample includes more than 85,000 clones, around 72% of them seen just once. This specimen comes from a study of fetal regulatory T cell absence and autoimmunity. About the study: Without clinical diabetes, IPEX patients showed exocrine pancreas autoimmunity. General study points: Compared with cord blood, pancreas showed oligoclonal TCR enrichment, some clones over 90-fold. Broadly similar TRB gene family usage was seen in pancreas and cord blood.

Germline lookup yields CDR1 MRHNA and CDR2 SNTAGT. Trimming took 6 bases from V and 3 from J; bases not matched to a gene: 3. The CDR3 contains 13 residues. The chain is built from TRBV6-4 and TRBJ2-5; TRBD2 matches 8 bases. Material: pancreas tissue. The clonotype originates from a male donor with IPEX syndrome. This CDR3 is CASSGAGEETQYF. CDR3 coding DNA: TGTGCCAGCAGCGGAGCGGGAGAAGAGACCCAGTACTTC.